This TCR beta chain derives from a study of spatial heterogeneity in lung cancer. The wider study: Alpha-chain sequences were detected in numbers that were consistently lower than beta-chain sequences.

CDR3 length equals 13 residues. V lost 4 bases to trimming and J lost 11 bases; unmatched junction nucleotides: 13. CDR1 SQVTM and CDR2 ANQGSEA come from the germline V gene. Study findings and constraints: Expanded tumor TCRs that were ubiquitous appeared in blood more at resection than follow-up.

TCR cDNA molecules were tagged individually, and each one carried a unique molecular identifier. A single record per CDR3 protein comes from TCRdb applying MiXCR to the 5' RACE reads. The repertoire has 30,000 to 40,000 distinct CDR3 sequences, under 9% of them found once; the top ten carry roughly 8.8%. On this clonotype: The antigen remains unidentified.

Noted time point: blood at routine non-recurrence follow-up after resection. Sequencing was performed on whole RNA extracted from tumor and nontumor lung tissue, or from frozen PBMC, and the material was left unsorted. This TCR was sampled from a male donor with early-stage non-small cell lung cancer. Sequenced material: PBMCs, taken at follow-up. The chain is built from TRBV29-1 and TRBJ1-1; 7 bases are a match to TRBD1. The CDR3 nucleotides read TGCAGCGTTGCGTGGCAGGGGGTGAATCCGGCTTTCTTT. Protein sequence: CSVAWQGVNPAFF.